This TCR beta chain derives from a study of CD8 T cells in ankylosing spondylitis. Study-level results: A subset of motif variants has previously been described in the synovial fluid and blood of reactive arthritis. Significant enrichment of disease-linked clones was reported in matched ankylosing spondylitis synovial fluid.

As the method for making TCR beta libraries, quantitative 5'-RACE with molecular barcodes was used. Via MiXCR, TCRdb re-called the 5' RACE reads, giving one row per CDR3 protein. The top ten clones hold 6.8% of a sample with about 240,000 distinct CDR3 sequences, roughly 8.6% of them seen once. Many counts were recorded for this clonotype. Antigen specificity is unknown. V lost 2 bases to trimming and J lost 7 bases, with 14 bases between them. CDR1 is SEHNR and CDR2 is FQNEAQ in the germline V gene (reference sequence). The CDR3 extends over 14 amino acids. The chain carries TRBV7-9 and TRBJ2-5, with D perhaps given as TRBD1 or TRBD2 (5 bases each). The source of this sequence is a male donor with ankylosing spondylitis or in good health (not recorded which). The sequenced sample was blood, either unsorted or a sorted T cell fraction (not recorded which). The DNA of the CDR3 is TGTGCCAGCAGCTTAACCCGGGGACGGGGGACCCAGTACTTC. This codes for CASSLTRGRGTQYF.